This record covers a single T cell receptor beta chain. Its antigen is unidentified. V lost 1 base to trimming and J lost 2 bases, with 6 bases between them. This CDR3 is built from 14 residues. Germline V gene sequence: CDR1 SGHRS, CDR2 YFSETQ. An Oncomine TCR Beta short-read assay was used to sequence the DNA from cultured CD4+ T cells. Genomic DNA was isolated from CD4+ T cells that had been cultured. Using its own MiXCR run on the PCR reads, TCRdb lists one record per CDR3 protein. The table has 20,000 to 25,000 distinct CDR3 sequences, around 50% seen once. The data were taken from a study of vaccination and CD4 T cells after COVID-19. Background on the study: Overlapping SARS-CoV-2, HCoV-NL63, HCoV-OC43 and HCoV-229E spike peptides were used to stimulate cells.

The treatment here: roughly ten-day PBMC culture with coronavirus spike peptide pools or control peptides (ViraFEST assay). Under the ViraFEST approach, antigen-specific T cells were expanded with peptide pools and TCRs subsequently sequenced. Positive PCR tests came between March and December 2020, ahead of the US Alpha, Beta and Delta variants. This TCR was recovered from a human donor who had recovered from COVID-19. Material: CD4+ T cells from blood, cultured in vitro. This sequence joins TRBV5-1 and TRBJ2-2; D ambiguous. DNA of the CDR3: TGCGCCAGCAGCTTGATACAAAACACCGGGGAGCTGTTTTTT. Protein sequence: CASSLIQNTGELFF.